These 24 T cell receptor beta chains share one sample of origin, sequenced in a study of blood T cells in healthy people across ages. With a J-beta primer mix and a sample-barcoded 5' primer, a second PCR ran about 7 to 12 cycles. TCRdb recomputed calls from the 5' RACE reads with MiXCR, one row per CDR3 protein. The table has 1.8 million or so distinct CDR3 sequences, about 39% seen once. Material: blood. These receptors were obtained from a human donor in good health.

The J gene is TRBJ2-1, the V gene TRBV3-1; D remains ambiguous. This CDR3 has 12 residues. Deletions cut 3 bases from V and 8 bases from J, with 8 bases between. Germline CDR1 and CDR2: LGHDT and YNNKEL (reference sequence). CDR3 protein: CASSQLRDEQFF. The CDR3 DNA is TGTGCCAGCAGCCAGCTTCGGGATGAGCAGTTCTTC.

The V and J genes are TRBV29-1 and TRBJ2-3; the D gene is possibly TRBD2 (5 bases). The CDR3 contains 13 residues. Trimming stripped 0 bases from V and 4 bases from J, with 8 bases between. The germline V gene has CDR1 SQVTM and CDR2 ANQGSEA. The CDR3 DNA is TGCAGCGTTGAAGAAGGACTGCCAGATACGCAGTATTTT. Its protein is CSVEEGLPDTQYF.

This sequence joins TRBV9 and TRBJ1-2; D perhaps matches TRBD1 (5 bases). Trimming took off 3 bases at V and 2 bases at J, with 11 bases between the two ends. This CDR3 is built from 14 residues. Germline V gene data show CDR1 as SGDLS and CDR2 as YYNGEE. The CDR3 spells CASSAGFGNYGYTF. CDR3 in DNA: TGTGCCAGCAGCGCAGGGTTTGGGAACTATGGCTACACCTTC.

This rearrangement joins TRBV20-1 to TRBJ2-5; 11 bases align to TRBD2. The better agreement between TRBJ2-7 and the DNA end casts doubt on the J call. The CDR3 is made up of 16 amino acids. The V gene's germline CDR1 is DFQATT and CDR2 SNEGSKA (reference sequence). CDR3 DNA: TGCAGTGCTAGCGCCCCGACTAGCGGGGTCACCTGCGAGCAGTACTTC. It encodes CSASAPTSGVTCEQYF.

This clonotype was seen at least ten times. This chain connects TRBV24-1 to TRBJ1-1; no clear D gene. This CDR3 has 13 residues. V was cut by 6 bases and J by 8 bases, with 15 bases left in between. Per the germline V gene, CDR1 is KGHDR and CDR2 is SFDVKD. Here the CDR3 reads CATSMGNFGEAFF. The DNA of the CDR3 is TGTGCCACCAGTATGGGGAATTTTGGAGAAGCTTTCTTT.

The table lists this clonotype with a few counts. CDR3 residues: CASSLSEGFYEQYF. The CDR3 nucleotides are TGTGCCAGCAGCTTATCGGAGGGATTTTACGAGCAGTACTTC. J is TRBJ2-4 and V is TRBV7-9; D perhaps matches TRBD2 (6 bases). With the DNA end fitting TRBJ2-7 better, the J assignment may be wrong. Germline-derived CDR1 and CDR2 are SEHNR and FQNEAQ (reference sequence). The CDR3 is made up of 14 amino acids.

V usage is TRBV29-1 and J usage is TRBJ2-7; possible D gene TRBD1, 5 bases. CDR1 is SQVTM and CDR2 is ANQGSEA in the germline V gene. V gave up 3 bases and J gave up 5 bases, with 11 bases separating them. This CDR3 spans 12 amino acids. CDR3 residues: CSVDQGNDEQYF. The CDR3 nucleotides are TGCAGCGTTGATCAGGGTAATGACGAGCAGTACTTC.

A word on this clonotype: The junction departs from the called germline gene at one end, perhaps through a read error. The CDR3 DNA is TGTGCCGTCAGAGGACTAGTCAATGAGCAGTTCTTC. Protein sequence: CAVRGLVNEQFF. The genes are TRBV10-3 and TRBJ2-1; 7 bases line up with TRBD2. This CDR3 has 12 amino acids. Looked up from germline, CDR1 is ENHRY and CDR2 is SYGVKD.

The sample holds a few counts of this clonotype. The V call is TRBV20-1, the J call TRBJ2-5, with D possibly TRBD1 on 5 matching bases. This CDR3 contains 15 residues. Germline CDR1 reads DFQATT; CDR2 reads SNEGSKA (reference sequence). Trimming pared 6 bases from V and 4 bases from J, leaving 21 bases between. This CDR3 reads CSAPPHRGRAETQYF. CDR3 in DNA: TGCAGTGCCCCGCCTCATAGGGGTCGGGCAGAGACCCAGTACTTC.

The chain couples TRBV7-9 to TRBJ2-5, with D possibly TRBD2 on 6 matching bases. The germline V and J ends were trimmed by 4 bases and 6 bases, with 18 bases remaining between them. The CDR3 length is 15 residues. Germline V gives CDR1 SEHNR, CDR2 FQNEAQ (reference sequence). CDR3 nucleotide sequence: TGTGCCAGCAGCTGGCCACTAGCCCCCCAGAAGACCCAGTACTTC. Protein product: CASSWPLAPQKTQYF. Filled out from reference TRBV7-9 and TRBJ2-5, the complete variable domain reads DTGVSQNPRHKITKRGQNVTFRCDPISEHNRLYWYRQTLGQGPEFLTYFQNEAQLEKSRLLSDRFSAERPKGSFSTLEIQRTEQGDSAMYLCASSWPLAPQKTQYFGPGTRLLVL.

The chain recombines TRBV12-3 or TRBV12-4 with TRBJ2-3, with D tentatively TRBD2 (5 bases). V was cut by 8 bases and J by 8 bases, with 23 bases left in between. This CDR3 is 15 amino acids long. CDR3 nucleotide sequence: TGTGCCAGCTCCTTACTTATCCTCGGAGGTGGTACGCAGTATTTT. Its protein product is CASSLLILGGGTQYF.

The genes are TRBV19 and TRBJ2-5; tentative D call: TRBD2 (5 bases). The CDR3 consists of 14 residues. Trimming cost V 1 base and J 5 bases, with 11 bases left between them. Germline-derived CDR1 and CDR2 are LNHDA and SQIVND (reference sequence). CDR3 residues: CASSIGTGTETQYF. Here the CDR3 DNA reads TGTGCCAGTAGTATAGGGACTGGAACGGAGACCCAGTACTTC.

This chain connects TRBV7-2 to TRBJ2-7, with D unresolved. The V gene's germline CDR1 is SGHTA and CDR2 FQGNSA. The CDR3 totals 16 residues. V lost 4 bases and J lost 4, with 20 bases in between. CDR3 coding DNA: TGTGCCAGCAGCTCCTTACTCGGACCCTCCTTGTACGAGCAGTACTTC. This sequence encodes CASSSLLGPSLYEQYF.

The chain couples TRBV29-1 to TRBJ1-3; possible D gene TRBD1, 6 bases. This CDR3 spans 12 amino acids. The germline V and J ends were trimmed by 7 bases and 4 bases, with 11 bases remaining between them. CDR1 SQVTM and CDR2 ANQGSEA come from the germline V gene. The CDR3 bases are TGCAGCGGGACAGACGGAGGAAACACCATATATTTT. Amino acids: CSGTDGGNTIYF. Combining the CDR3 with reference TRBV29-1 and TRBJ1-3 gives the whole variable domain SAVISQKPSRDICQRGTSLTIQCQVDSQVTMMFWYRQQPGQSLTLIATANQGSEATYESGFVIDKFPISRPNLTFSTLTVSNMSPEDSSIYLCSGTDGGNTIYFGEGSWLTVV.

The chain couples TRBV4-2 to TRBJ2-7; 11 bases agree with TRBD2. The junction had 12 bases not matched to a gene; V was cut back by 4 bases and J by 4 bases. The V gene's germline CDR1 is LGHNA and CDR2 YNFKEQ. This CDR3 comprises 17 residues. CDR3 protein: CASSLTLLAGERYEQYF. The CDR3 region has the DNA TGTGCCAGCAGCCTGACTTTACTAGCGGGAGAACGATACGAGCAGTACTTC.

V and J are TRBV29-1 and TRBJ2-3, with 7 bases matching TRBD1. CDR1 SQVTM and CDR2 ANQGSEA come from the germline V gene. The CDR3 has 15 residues. J was trimmed by 1 base and V by 5 bases; bases with no gene match: 9. CDR3 protein: CSVHQDRVGTDTQYF. The CDR3 DNA follows: TGCAGCGTTCACCAAGACAGGGTCGGCACAGATACGCAGTATTTT.

The chain joins TRBV12-3 or TRBV12-4 to TRBJ2-7; D ambiguous. This CDR3 is 11 amino acids long. V lost 3 bases and J 6 bases, leaving 6 bases between the germline ends. This CDR3 reads CASSFSSEQYF. The CDR3 DNA sequence: TGTGCCAGCAGTTTTAGTAGCGAGCAGTACTTC.

The chain recombines TRBV7-6 with TRBJ2-7; no clear D gene. Germline V gene data show CDR1 as SGHVS and CDR2 as FNYEAQ. The CDR3 totals 12 residues. Trimming removed 5 bases at V and 2 bases at J, with 7 bases between. CDR3 bases: TGTGCCAGCAGCAATGGAGCCTACGAGCAGTACTTC. Amino acid sequence: CASSNGAYEQYF.

The V and J genes are TRBV27 and TRBJ2-3, with D possibly being TRBD1 (6 bases). The V gene's germline CDR1 is MNHEY and CDR2 SMNVEV (reference sequence). V lost 7 bases to trimming and J lost 4 bases, with 15 bases between them. The CDR3 has 14 amino acids. In DNA form, the CDR3 reads TGTGCCAGCAACTTTGGGGGCTCGGCAGATACGCAGTATTTT. It encodes CASNFGGSADTQYF.

This clonotype was found many times. This chain's CDR3 is CASSLVGYSNQPQHF. DNA of the CDR3: TGTGCCAGCAGCTTAGTAGGGTATAGCAATCAGCCCCAGCATTTT. The chain combines TRBV7-2 with TRBJ1-5; D is unresolved. CDR1 and CDR2 (germline): SGHTA, FQGNSA. The CDR3 loop spans 15 amino acids. V shed 1 base and J shed 0 bases, with 7 bases lying between them.

This chain links TRBV4-3 with TRBJ1-6, with no clear D. CDR3 size: 16 residues. Trimming pared 0 bases from V and 4 bases from J, leaving 10 bases between. Germline V gives CDR1 LGHNA, CDR2 YSLEER. This CDR3 reads CASSQDEEGYNSPLHF. The CDR3 DNA is TGCGCCAGCAGCCAAGATGAGGAGGGTTATAATTCACCCCTCCACTTT.

This chain joins TRBV4-3 and TRBJ2-6; 8 nucleotides align to TRBD1. This CDR3 has 20 residues. Germline loops: CDR1 LGHNA, CDR2 YSLEER. Germline trimming cut 3 bases from V and 1 base from J; bases unmatched to any gene: 14. The CDR3, as DNA: TGCGCCAGCAGCCAGGCCTACATCGGGACAGGAAGTTCTGGGGCCAACGTCCTGACTTTC. This encodes CASSQAYIGTGSSGANVLTF.

V and J are TRBV27 and TRBJ2-7, with D hard to call. The CDR3 has 13 residues. CDR1 and CDR2 from the germline V gene are MNHEY and SMNVEV (reference sequence). The V end was cut by 6 bases, the J end by 2 bases, with 11 bases between. The CDR3 bases are TGTGCCAGCAGCCCAAACCTCGCCTACGAGCAGTACTTC. Translation gives CASSPNLAYEQYF.

In its sample, this clonotype was seen a few times. This chain links TRBV18 with TRBJ2-5, with D possibly matching TRBD1 (5 bases). V dropped 0 bases and J dropped 2 bases, with 10 bases sitting between them. This CDR3 is built from 15 residues. Germline lookup yields CDR1 KGHSH and CDR2 LQKENI. The CDR3 bases are TGTGCCAGCTCACCACCGAGTAGGGGTCAAGAGACCCAGTACTTC. Its translation is CASSPPSRGQETQYF.